The 20 T cell receptor beta chains below come from one sample, sequenced in a study of cytomegalovirus exposure and HLA in healthy donors. The PCR had 60 Vbeta and 13 Jbeta primers. Clones were read by immunoSEQ multiplex PCR, and TCRdb kept only the in-frame ones, dropping some. The sample has 100,000 to 120,000 clones, around 79% seen once; the top ten hold approximately 1.3%. The material sequenced was PBMCs. These receptors all stem from a woman aged 25 to 39 in good health and CMV-seronegative.

The rearrangement links TRBV25-1 to TRBJ2-2; TRBD1 matches 8 bases. After removal of 2 bases from V and 7 bases from J, the junction contained 6 bases not matched to a gene. From germline, CDR1 is MGHDK and CDR2 SYGVNS. The CDR3 is 15 amino acids. The CDR3 region has the DNA TGTGCCAGCAGTGAACAGGGGGCCAGTTTCGGGGAGCTGTTTTTT. Its protein product is CASSEQGASFGELFF.

The V call is TRBV7-8, the J call TRBJ1-5; TRBD1 might be the D (5 bases). Germline-derived CDR1 and CDR2 are SGHVS and FQNEAQ. Trimming took 1 base from V and 2 from J, leaving 12 bases between them. This CDR3 has 16 residues. For the CDR3, the DNA is TGTGCCAGCAGCTTAGACTTTTGGGGGGGCAATCAGCCCCAGCATTTT. Translating it yields CASSLDFWGGNQPQHF.

The chain has TRBV6-1 and TRBJ2-7; 9 positions match TRBD2. Germline V lookup: CDR1 MNHNS, CDR2 SASEGT. There are 13 residues in the CDR3. Trimming at V came to 7 bases and at J to 5 bases, leaving 6 bases not matched to a gene. The CDR3 DNA is TGTGCCAGCATTGATAGCGGGAGCCACGAGCAGTACTTC. Its protein is CASIDSGSHEQYF.

The V call is TRBV19, the J call TRBJ2-1; 8 nucleotides match TRBD2. The V gene's germline CDR1 is LNHDA and CDR2 SQIVND (reference sequence). V trimming: 2 bases; J trimming: 5 bases; junction bases outside the gene matches: 5. This CDR3 region has 15 residues. Written as DNA, the CDR3 is TGTGCCAGTAGTATAAGGAGCGGGAGTAACAATGAGCAGTTCTTC. Its protein product is CASSIRSGSNNEQFF.

J is TRBJ2-5 and V is TRBV5-4; TRBD2 aligns across 11 bases. The germline gives CDR1 SGHNT, CDR2 YYREEE (reference sequence). The CDR3 has 16 residues. V was clipped by 5 bases and J by 5 bases; unmatched bases: 11. In nucleotides, the CDR3 is TGTGCCAGCAGTTCTGATAGCGGGAGGGCTAGTGAGACCCAGTACTTC. Translated: CASSSDSGRASETQYF.

This clone appeared once. The CDR3 nucleotides are TGTGCCTGGAGCCAGACAGGGGGCACAGATACGCAGTATTTT. Protein product: CAWSQTGGTDTQYF. The chain recombines TRBV30 with TRBJ2-3; 8 bases are shared with TRBD1. After removal of 3 bases from V and 1 base from J, the junction contained 3 bases not matched to a gene. CDR3 length: 14 amino acids. In germline, CDR1 is GTSNPN, CDR2 SVGIG (reference sequence).

There are a few counts of this clone. This chain links TRBV28 with TRBJ2-5; maybe TRBD1 (5 bases). Germline values: CDR1 MDHEN, CDR2 SYDVKM. The CDR3 runs to 13 residues. V was clipped by 7 bases and J by 1 base, with 10 bases between them. CDR3 protein: CASIQGSQETQYF. In nucleotides, the CDR3 is TGTGCCAGCATCCAGGGCAGCCAAGAGACCCAGTACTTC. The full variable domain, rest sourced from reference TRBV28 and TRBJ2-5, is DVKVTQSSRYLVKRTGEKVFLECVQDMDHENMFWYRQDPGLGLRLIYFSYDVKMKEKGDIPEGYSVSREKKERFSLILESASTNQTSMYLCASIQGSQETQYFGPGTRLLVL.

The J gene is TRBJ2-3, the V gene TRBV4-2; 12 bases fit TRBD1. The CDR3 has 16 residues. Trimming cost V 5 bases and J 5 bases; bases outside gene matches: 8. CDR1 is LGHNA, CDR2 YNFKEQ, per germline. The CDR3 nucleotides read TGTGCCAGCAGCGGGGGACAGGGGGCGTTGGTAGATACGCAGTATTTT. Protein sequence: CASSGGQGALVDTQYF.

The chain joins TRBV28 to TRBJ2-1; TRBD2 agrees at 7 bases. This CDR3 contains 15 residues. V was clipped by 5 bases and J by 9 bases; unmatched bases: 13. The germline CDR1 and CDR2 sequences are MDHEN and SYDVKM. CDR3 coding DNA: TGTGCCAGCAGTCCCCGGAGGCGGGAGCGTCGTGAGCAGTTCTTC. It codes for CASSPRRRERREQFF.

A single count supports this clone. The chain carries TRBV29-1 and TRBJ1-1; 7 nucleotides match TRBD1. Germline V gene lookup returns CDR1 SQVTM and CDR2 ANQGSEA. The J segment lost 0 bases and the V segment lost 6 bases, leaving 4 bases of the junction unmatched. This CDR3 region has 13 residues. CDR3 nucleotide sequence: TGCAGCGTCACACAGGGGATGAACACTGAAGCTTTCTTT. It translates to CSVTQGMNTEAFF.

The rearrangement links TRBV19 to TRBJ2-7, with D maybe TRBD2 (6 bases). CDR1 is LNHDA and CDR2 is SQIVND in the germline V gene (reference sequence). V was cut by 6 bases and J by 7 bases, with 16 bases left in between. CDR3 length equals 13 residues. Written as DNA, the CDR3 is TGTGCCAGTAGCCTCGGGGGTGTGGGGGAGCAGTACTTC. Amino acids: CASSLGGVGEQYF.

The chain employs TRBV5-5 and TRBJ2-2; D possibly corresponds to TRBD1 (5 bases). V was trimmed by 3 bases and J by 7 bases, leaving 13 bases between them. The germline V gene has CDR1 SGHKS and CDR2 YYEKEE (reference sequence). The CDR3 totals 14 residues. As DNA, the CDR3 is TGTGCCAGCAGCTCCAGGGTTAATGGCGGGGAGCTGTTTTTT. It translates to CASSSRVNGGELFF.

V and J are TRBV28 and TRBJ1-1; TRBD1 agrees at 8 bases. V dropped 5 bases and J dropped 1; count of bases not matched to a gene: 6. The CDR3 runs 15 residues. CDR1 and CDR2 (germline): MDHEN, SYDVKM. The CDR3, as DNA: TGTGCCAGCAGTAATTGGGGACAGGCGAACACTGAAGCTTTCTTT. This gives the protein CASSNWGQANTEAFF.

This chain joins TRBV18 and TRBJ1-1, with D unclear. Germline V gene data show CDR1 as KGHSH and CDR2 as LQKENI. Between the trimmed V and J ends, which lost 3 bases and 6 bases, there was a span of 14 bases. The CDR3 length is 14 residues. The CDR3 region is CASSPPRGFAEAFF. In DNA form, the CDR3 reads TGTGCCAGCTCACCCCCGCGGGGATTCGCTGAAGCTTTCTTT.

The V call is TRBV4-2, the J call TRBJ2-1; TRBD2 matches at 7 bases. The length of the CDR3 is 19 residues. CDR1 is LGHNA, CDR2 YNFKEQ, per germline. The V gene end was trimmed by 1 base and the J gene end by 9 bases; junction bases not matched to a gene: 21. In nucleotides, the CDR3 is TGTGCCAGCAGCCAAGGAGGAGAGGAGTTAGCGGGCTTAAGACGTGAGCAGTTCTTC. Its translation is CASSQGGEELAGLRREQFF.

The chain uses TRBV10-3 and TRBJ1-4; TRBD1 agrees at 7 bases. The CDR3 has 14 amino acids. Germline CDR1 and CDR2: ENHRY and SYGVKD. Trimming at V came to 5 bases and at J to 3 bases, leaving 3 bases not matched to a gene. Written as DNA, the CDR3 is TGTGCCATCAGTCCAGGGGGGCCTAATGAAAAACTGTTTTTT. Translated, it gives CAISPGGPNEKLFF.

In this sample, this clone turned up a few times. The chain uses TRBV6-6 and TRBJ2-7; possibly TRBD1 for D (6 bases). Germline loops: CDR1 MNHNY, CDR2 SVGAGI (reference sequence). CDR3 length: 15 amino acids. Trimming took 6 bases from V and 0 from J, leaving 15 bases between them. This chain's CDR3 is CASRPGHASSYEQYF. Written as DNA, the CDR3 is TGTGCCAGCAGGCCGGGACATGCAAGCTCCTACGAGCAGTACTTC.

The chain uses TRBV5-6 and TRBJ1-5; D is unresolved. This CDR3 spans 12 amino acids. V was cut by 2 bases and J by 6 bases, with 6 bases left in between. The germline V gene has CDR1 SGHDT and CDR2 YYEEEE. The DNA for the CDR3 is TGTGCCAGCAGCTTCAGGCGTCAGCCCCAGCATTTT. Translating it yields CASSFRRQPQHF.

This chain uses TRBV11-2 with TRBJ1-6; maybe TRBD1 (6 bases). The CDR3 has 16 amino acids. V was trimmed by 1 base and J by 5 bases, leaving 12 bases between them. CDR1 is SGHAT, CDR2 FQNNGV, per germline. CDR3 DNA sequence: TGTGCCAGCAGCTTAGTTGGGGGCCCCGATAATTCACCCCTCCACTTT. Its protein product is CASSLVGGPDNSPLHF. Complete variable domain (other parts from reference TRBV11-2 and TRBJ1-6): EAGVAQSPRYKIIEKRQSVAFWCNPISGHATLYWYQQILGQGPKLLIQFQNNGVVDDSQLPKDRFSAERLKGVDSTLKIQPAKLEDSAVYLCASSLVGGPDNSPLHFGNGTRLTVT.

V gene TRBV7-9 combines with J gene TRBJ2-2; D remains ambiguous. Trimming left V 3 bases short and J 0 bases short, with 8 bases between. The CDR3 has 15 residues. In germline, CDR1 is SEHNR, CDR2 FQNEAQ (reference sequence). The CDR3 sequence: CASSFGRTNTGELFF. The CDR3 DNA follows: TGTGCCAGCAGCTTCGGCAGGACGAACACCGGGGAGCTGTTTTTT.